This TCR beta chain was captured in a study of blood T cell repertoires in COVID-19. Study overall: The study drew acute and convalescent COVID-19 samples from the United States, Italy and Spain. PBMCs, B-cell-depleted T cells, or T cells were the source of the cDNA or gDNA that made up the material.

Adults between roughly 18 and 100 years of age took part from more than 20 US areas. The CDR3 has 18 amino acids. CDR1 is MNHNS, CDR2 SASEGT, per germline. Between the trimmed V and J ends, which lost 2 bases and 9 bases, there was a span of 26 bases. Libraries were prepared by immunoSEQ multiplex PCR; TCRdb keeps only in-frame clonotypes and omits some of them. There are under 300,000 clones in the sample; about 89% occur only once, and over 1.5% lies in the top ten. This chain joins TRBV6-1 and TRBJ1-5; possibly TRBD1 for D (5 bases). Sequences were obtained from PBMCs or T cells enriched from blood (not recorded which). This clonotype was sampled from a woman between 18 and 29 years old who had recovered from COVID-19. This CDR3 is CASSETTGRGPFGGPQHF. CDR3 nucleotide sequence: TGTGCCAGCAGTGAAACAACCGGTAGGGGCCCATTCGGGGGGCCCCAGCATTTT.